Detailed here is one T cell receptor (beta chain). Germline-derived CDR1 and CDR2 are SGDLS and YYNGEE. With 0 bases removed from V and 0 bases from J, the gap between germline ends came to 11 bases. The CDR3 runs 16 residues. Sequencing used immunoSEQ multiplex PCR; TCRdb keeps in-frame clones, though not all of them. The sample includes about 170,000 clones, approximately 90% of them seen just once. This sample is drawn from a study of control samples from healthy donors and cancer patients. The chain links TRBV9 to TRBJ2-3; weak D call: TRBD2 (5 bases). The receptor was derived from a man aged 30-40 years in good health. The sample comprised blood. The CDR3 region is CASSVGGQRSTDTQYF. The CDR3 DNA follows: TGTGCCAGCAGCGTAGGCGGCCAGCGGAGCACAGATACGCAGTATTTT.